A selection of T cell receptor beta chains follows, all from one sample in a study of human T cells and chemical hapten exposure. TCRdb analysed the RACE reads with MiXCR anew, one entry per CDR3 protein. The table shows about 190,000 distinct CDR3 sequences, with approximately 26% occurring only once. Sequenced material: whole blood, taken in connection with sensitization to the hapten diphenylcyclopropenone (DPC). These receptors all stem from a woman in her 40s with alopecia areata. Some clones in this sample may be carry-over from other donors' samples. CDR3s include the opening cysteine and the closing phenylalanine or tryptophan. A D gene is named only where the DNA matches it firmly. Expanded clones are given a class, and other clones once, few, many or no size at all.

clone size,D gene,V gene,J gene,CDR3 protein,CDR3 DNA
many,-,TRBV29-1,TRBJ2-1,CSRGGTYNEQFF,TGCAGCCGCGGTGGTACCTACAATGAGCAGTTCTTC
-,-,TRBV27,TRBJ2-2,CASTRTNTGELFF,TGTGCCAGCACCCGAACGAACACCGGGGAGCTGTTTTTT
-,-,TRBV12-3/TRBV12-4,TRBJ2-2,CASSAGTGELFF,TGTGCCAGCAGTGCAGGGACCGGGGAGCTGTTTTTT
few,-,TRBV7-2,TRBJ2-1,CASSLGGHPTYNEQFF,TGTGCCAGCAGCTTAGGTGGACACCCCACCTACAATGAGCAGTTCTTC
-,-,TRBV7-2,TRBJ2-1,CASSFDGTRNEQFF,TGTGCCAGCAGCTTCGATGGGACACGCAATGAGCAGTTCTTC
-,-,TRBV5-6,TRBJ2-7,CASSLGAAVSYEQYF,TGTGCCAGCAGCTTGGGGGCCGCCGTTTCCTACGAGCAGTACTTC
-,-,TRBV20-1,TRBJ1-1,CSASLPGRGNTEAFF,TGCAGTGCTAGCTTGCCGGGACGGGGGAACACTGAAGCTTTCTTT
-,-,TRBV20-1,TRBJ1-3,CSASSTVLGSGNTIYF,TGCAGTGCTTCCTCGACAGTTCTAGGCTCTGGAAACACCATATATTTT
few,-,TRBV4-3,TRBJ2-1,CASSRTLSSYNEQFF,TGCGCCAGCAGCCGGACCTTGAGCTCCTACAATGAGCAGTTCTTC
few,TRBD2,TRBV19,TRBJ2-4,CASSASGRAKNIQYF,TGTGCCAGTAGCGCTAGCGGGAGAGCCAAAAACATTCAGTACTTC
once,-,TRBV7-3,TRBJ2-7,CASSPQGPPGGGYEQYF,TGTGCCAGCAGCCCCCAGGGACCTCCCGGTGGAGGCTACGAGCAGTACTTC
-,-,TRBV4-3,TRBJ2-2,CASSSTINGELFF,TGCGCCAGCAGCTCTACTATCAACGGGGAGCTGTTTTTT
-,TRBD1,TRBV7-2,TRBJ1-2,CASSLGQGALGYGYTF,TGTGCCAGCAGCTTGGGACAGGGGGCGTTGGGCTATGGCTACACCTTC
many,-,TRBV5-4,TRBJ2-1,CASSLERGDEQFF,TGTGCCAGCAGCTTGGAAAGGGGCGATGAGCAGTTCTTC
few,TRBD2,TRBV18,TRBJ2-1,CASSPTSGRRNEQFF,TGTGCCAGCTCACCAACTAGCGGGAGGCGAAATGAGCAGTTCTTC
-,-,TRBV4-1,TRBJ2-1,CASSPIAHNEQFF,TGCGCCAGCAGTCCCATAGCTCACAATGAGCAGTTCTTC
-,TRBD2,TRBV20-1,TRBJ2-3,CSASGRSLFSTDTQYF,TGCAGTGCTAGCGGGAGGTCCCTCTTTAGCACAGATACGCAGTATTTT
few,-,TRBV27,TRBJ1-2,CASSRTASYGYTF,TGTGCCAGCAGCCGGACAGCCTCCTATGGCTACACCTTC
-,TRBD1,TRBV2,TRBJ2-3,CASKRDRVFADTQYF,TGTGCCAGCAAACGCGACAGGGTGTTCGCAGATACGCAGTATTTT
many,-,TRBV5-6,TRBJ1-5,CASSFGPGQPQHF,TGTGCCAGCAGCTTCGGACCGGGGCAGCCCCAGCATTTT
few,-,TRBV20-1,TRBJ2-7,CSATGKGFEQYF,TGCAGTGCAACCGGGAAGGGGTTCGAGCAGTACTTC
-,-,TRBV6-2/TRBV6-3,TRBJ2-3,CASSYQGSTDTQYF,TGTGCCAGCAGCTACCAAGGAAGCACAGATACGCAGTATTTT
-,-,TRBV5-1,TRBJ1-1,CASSFMWANTEAFF,TGCGCCAGCAGCTTCATGTGGGCAAACACTGAAGCTTTCTTT
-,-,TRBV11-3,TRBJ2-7,CASSLEGSSYEQYF,TGTGCCAGCAGCTTAGAAGGCAGCTCCTACGAGCAGTACTTC
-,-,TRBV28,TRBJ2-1,CASRQSGYEQFF,TGTGCCAGCAGACAATCCGGGTACGAGCAGTTCTTC
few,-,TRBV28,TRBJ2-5,CASRPVGDRGETQYF,TGTGCCAGCAGACCCGTGGGTGATCGGGGAGAGACCCAGTACTTC
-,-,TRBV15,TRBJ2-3,CATSSSDWGTDTQYF,TGTGCCACCAGCAGTTCGGACTGGGGCACAGATACGCAGTATTTT
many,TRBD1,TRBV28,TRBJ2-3,CASSPAGGKDTQYF,TGTGCCAGCAGCCCTGCAGGGGGCAAAGATACGCAGTATTTT
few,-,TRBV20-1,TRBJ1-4,CSAQTGAHEKLFF,TGCAGTGCCCAGACCGGGGCCCATGAAAAACTGTTTTTT
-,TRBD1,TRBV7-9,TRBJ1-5,CASSRGTGAGQPQHF,TGTGCCAGCAGCAGAGGGACAGGGGCAGGTCAGCCCCAGCATTTT
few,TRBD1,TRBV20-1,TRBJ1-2,CSARRTGIFYGYTF,TGCAGTGCTAGACGGACAGGGATTTTCTATGGCTACACCTTC
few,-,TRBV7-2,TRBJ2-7,CASSSPQGSPGEQYF,TGTGCCAGCAGCTCCCCCCAGGGGTCTCCGGGCGAGCAGTACTTC
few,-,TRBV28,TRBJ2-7,CASSYPNEQYF,TGTGCCAGCAGTTACCCGAACGAGCAGTACTTC
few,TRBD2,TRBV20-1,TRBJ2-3,CSAPSGSRSDTQYF,TGCAGTGCCCCAAGCGGGAGCCGGTCAGATACGCAGTATTTT
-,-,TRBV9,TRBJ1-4,CASSVDSRNEKLFF,TGTGCCAGCAGCGTAGATTCGAGAAATGAAAAACTGTTTTTT
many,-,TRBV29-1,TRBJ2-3,CSVEDIGGLSTNTQYF,TGCAGCGTTGAAGATATAGGCGGTCTCTCCACAAATACGCAGTATTTT
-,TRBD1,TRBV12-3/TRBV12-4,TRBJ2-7,CASSLRQGRYEQYF,TGTGCCAGCAGCCTTAGACAGGGGAGGTACGAGCAGTACTTC
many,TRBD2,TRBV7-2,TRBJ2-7,CASSPAGTTLSYEQYF,TGTGCCAGCAGCCCAGCGGGGACTACGCTCTCCTACGAGCAGTACTTC
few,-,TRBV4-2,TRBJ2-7,CASSQDQGAHSSYEQYF,TGTGCCAGCAGCCAAGACCAGGGAGCTCACAGCTCCTACGAGCAGTACTTC
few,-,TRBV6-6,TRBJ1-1,CASSPTGANTEAFF,TGTGCCAGCAGCCCCACGGGGGCGAACACTGAAGCTTTCTTT
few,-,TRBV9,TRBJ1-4,CASSLRPVSTNEKLFF,TGTGCCAGCAGCCTCCGACCGGTGTCAACTAATGAAAAACTGTTTTTT
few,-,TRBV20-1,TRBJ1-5,CSAKDSSNQPQHF,TGCAGTGCAAAAGACAGTAGCAATCAGCCCCAGCATTTT
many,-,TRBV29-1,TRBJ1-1,CSAGLPGTEAFF,TGCAGCGCCGGGCTGCCGGGAACTGAAGCTTTCTTT
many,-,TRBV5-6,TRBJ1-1,CASRRDEVNTEAFF,TGTGCCAGCAGGCGAGACGAGGTGAACACTGAAGCTTTCTTT
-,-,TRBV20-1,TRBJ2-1,CSARDRADPYNEQFF,TGCAGTGCTAGAGATCGGGCGGACCCGTACAATGAGCAGTTCTTC